The entry below describes one T cell receptor beta chain. The specificity of this receptor is unknown. At one boundary the junction diverges from the germline segment, which might be a read error. These data belong to a study of blood T cells in healthy people across ages (dated by TCRdb to the mid-2010s). For context, the study as a whole: In model experiments, template switching captured roughly one uniquely barcoded TCR beta cDNA molecule for every two T cells. The study measured age-related changes in TCR beta repertoire diversity using deep sequencing normalized with unique cDNA molecular identifiers. Four age groups were formed from the donors: young (average approximately 15 years), middle-aged (less than 40), aged (roughly 59) and long-lived (about 80). Donors of different ages were randomly distributed across sequencing lanes to avoid experimental bias. Using the same blood draw, the study looked at two additional independent replicas of 1 million unique cDNA reads for two donors, one aged 18 to 30 and the other aged 80 or older. Broad study findings and their caveats: Compared with the aged group, the long-lived group had more naive CD4+ T cells, fewer expanded clones and increased TCR diversity, a pattern suggesting age selection. Observed TCR beta diversity per million T cells fell roughly linearly with age, and a significant reduction was already apparent by age around 40. Estimates of total diversity from one million sequenced T cells were regarded as lower bounds and underestimates. Because donor CMV infection status was unknown, age-related changes in expanded clonotypes were potentially confounded. Since profiling was done on bulk unsorted PBMCs, naive and antigen-experienced compartments could not be conclusively compared. Observed TCR beta diversity correlated strongly with the percentage of naive T cells measured by flow cytometry.

Systemically healthy Caucasian individuals from Russia, approximately 39 in total and aged 6 to 90 years, were included as donors. Each donor gave ten milliliters of peripheral blood, collected into EDTA-treated Vacutainer tubes. PBMCs were isolated by Ficoll-Paque density-gradient centrifugation, with at least 7 million obtained per sample. Total RNA was extracted from PBMCs with Trizol reagent, with at least 5 micrograms obtained per sample. The percentages of naive CD45RAhigh/CD27high T cells were determined by flow cytometry on a PBMC aliquot from every donor. Receptors were amplified or captured by 5' RACE. The run used an Illumina HiSeq 2500. A second roughly 7 to 12 cycle PCR used a sample-barcoded 5' primer and a J-beta primer mix. A template-switch 5' adaptor carrying 12 random nucleotides introduced a unique molecular identifier onto each TCR beta cDNA molecule. At least 2.5 million CDR3-containing paired-end reads were obtained from each sample. All of the RNA was converted into first-strand cDNA using the Mint cDNA synthesis kit, with a TRBC-specific oligonucleotide serving as the primer. Following uracil-DNA glycosylase treatment, all cDNA underwent a first 18-cycle PCR with the universal primers M1SS and BC2_uni_R. The paper's data handling went like this. Each sample was normalized by randomly selecting 1 million high-quality reads, each carrying a distinct molecular identifier. Reads sharing molecular identifiers were discarded rather than binned into consensus sequences. MiTCR, with a Q25 quality threshold and the strictest error-elimination algorithm, was used for CDR3 identification, clonotype clustering and error correction. A nonparametric unseen species model with Euler transformation was used to estimate lower-bound total TCR beta diversity. TCRdb's own reprocessing of the public reads used fastp at Q25 and MiXCR and kept productive beta chains. Rows with a matching CDR3 protein are joined into one entry that keeps the most common DNA and genes. These V and J calls derive from TCRdb rather than the authors' analysis. The table for this sample lists about 1,400,000 distinct CDR3 sequences; 55% to 75% of them were counted only once. The top ten hold about 6.7% of the sample.

The CDR3 has 15 amino acids, counting the end cysteine and phenylalanine. Of the read, only the CDR3 DNA is kept; its 45 bases are in frame from base 1. Sequences SGHTA (CDR1) and FQGNSA (CDR2) are obtained from the germline V gene. The rearrangement combines TRBV7-2 with TRBJ2-1, and TRBD2 matches 7 of the central bases. What was sequenced was blood. The source is a man aged 18-30 years in good health. The DNA is as follows: TGTGCCAGCAGCTCCCTCAGCGGGGTGATCAATAAGCAGTTCTTC. Translated, this gives CASSSLSGVINKQFF.